The 19 T cell receptor beta chains given below trace back to one sample, sequenced in a study of T-cell memory formation after mild COVID-19 (dated by TCRdb to the early 2020s). Preparation of the library involved 5' RACE. The sequencer was an Illumina NovaSeq 6000. The public reads were quality trimmed at Q25 with fastp and then assembled into clones with MiXCR by TCRdb, keeping productive beta chains. Rows with a matching CDR3 protein are joined into one entry that keeps the most common DNA and genes. This sample comprises some 350,000 distinct CDR3 sequences, approximately 12% of them detected only once. Together, the top ten hold around 21% of the sample. The sequencing sample was made of PBMCs or a T cell subset sorted from them (not recorded which). These receptors were taken from a man in his late teens or twenties who had mild COVID-19 (a few samples of this study predate the infection). The sample titles of this study are shuffled in the database, so cell type and time point are left out; the donor was told from shared clones.

This clonotype came up a few times. The gene calls are TRBV7-9 and TRBJ2-2; no clear D gene. CDR1 is SEHNR, CDR2 FQNEAQ, per germline (reference sequence). V was shortened by 0 bases and J by 8 bases, with 4 bases between the two germline ends. The CDR3 spans 12 residues. CDR3 DNA: TGTGCCAGCAGCTTAGCGGAAGGGGAGCTGTTTTTT. The encoded protein is CASSLAEGELFF. Together with reference TRBV7-9 and TRBJ2-2, the CDR3 gives the full variable domain: DTGVSQNPRHKITKRGQNVTFRCDPISEHNRLYWYRQTLGQGPEFLTYFQNEAQLEKSRLLSDRFSAERPKGSFSTLEIQRTEQGDSAMYLCASSLAEGELFFGEGSRLTVL.

This CDR3 is CASRGEEQYV. DNA of the CDR3: TGTGCCAGCCGGGGAGAAGAGCAGTACGTC. The chain uses TRBV6-2 or TRBV6-3 and TRBJ2-7, with D perhaps TRBD2 (5 bases). This CDR3 spans 10 amino acids. V shed 8 bases and J shed 7 bases, with 9 bases lying between them. Germline CDR1 and CDR2: MNHEY and SVGEGT.

The V gene is TRBV14, the J gene TRBJ1-1; perhaps TRBD1 as D (5 bases). The germline V gene encodes CDR1 SGHDN and CDR2 FVKESK. The V end lost 4 bases, the J end lost 6 bases, and 9 bases lay between the germline ends. This CDR3 contains 12 residues. In DNA form, the CDR3 reads TGTGCCAGCAGCCCCAGGGTTGCTGAAGCTTTCTTT. Translating gives CASSPRVAEAFF.

This clonotype occurred a few times. The chain is built from TRBV6-2 or TRBV6-3 and TRBJ1-1; 7 positions agree with TRBD1. CDR1 is MNHEY, CDR2 SVGEGT, per germline. J lost 0 bases, V lost 4 bases, and 5 bases had no gene match. CDR3 length: 15 amino acids. The CDR3 nucleotides read TGTGCCAGCAGTTCGGGACAGCCCATGAACACTGAAGCTTTCTTT. Residues: CASSSGQPMNTEAFF.

A few counts support this clonotype. The genes are TRBV7-2 and TRBJ2-7; 7 bases fit TRBD2. The germline CDR1 and CDR2 sequences are SGHTA and FQGNSA. The CDR3 contains 14 residues. V was clipped by 6 bases and J by 3 bases; unmatched bases: 8. CDR3: CASSYQRGYYEQYF. CDR3 sequence (DNA): TGTGCCAGCAGTTACCAGCGGGGCTACTACGAGCAGTACTTC.

This clonotype has more than one count but fewer than ten. This chain connects TRBV6-5 to TRBJ2-2; D might be TRBD1 (5 bases). The CDR3 runs 13 residues. Germline V gene sequence: CDR1 MNHEY, CDR2 SVGAGI. The germline V and J ends were trimmed by 4 bases and 5 bases, with 8 bases remaining between them. The CDR3 coding sequence is TGTGCCAGCAGTTTATACAGGACCGGGGAGCTGTTTTTT. Residues: CASSLYRTGELFF.

This chain uses TRBV12-3 or TRBV12-4 with TRBJ1-1; tentatively, D is TRBD1 (6 bases). The V end lost 10 bases, the J end lost 5 bases, and 17 bases lay between the germline ends. CDR3 length equals 13 residues. This CDR3 reads CAIRGQRRTEAFF. For the CDR3, the DNA is TGTGCCATCAGAGGACAGCGAAGGACTGAAGCTTTCTTT.

The rearrangement links TRBV7-2 to TRBJ1-3; tentative D call: TRBD1 (5 bases). The CDR3 totals 18 residues. The V end lost 7 bases, the J end lost 0 bases, and 22 bases lay between the germline ends. In germline, CDR1 is SGHTA, CDR2 FQGNSA. CDR3 region: CASTRVGVISTSGNTIYF. DNA of the CDR3: TGTGCCAGCACCAGGGTGGGGGTCATTTCCACCTCTGGAAACACCATATATTTT.

The sample holds a few counts of this clonotype. The chain has TRBV14 and TRBJ2-1; D is possibly TRBD2 (7 bases). CDR3 length: 15 amino acids. Trimming cost V 0 bases and J 7 bases, with 13 bases left between them. Looked up from germline, CDR1 is SGHDN and CDR2 is FVKESK. CDR3 DNA sequence: TGTGCCAGCAGCCAAGACCGGGGGGCCTTTAATGAGCAGTTCTTC. It yields the protein CASSQDRGAFNEQFF.

The chain's CDR3 is CASSTGDYTGELFF. The CDR3 nucleotides read TGCGCCAGCAGTACAGGGGACTACACCGGGGAGCTGTTTTTT. V and J are TRBV5-1 and TRBJ2-2; perhaps TRBD1 as D (7 bases). In germline, CDR1 is SGHRS, CDR2 YFSETQ. V dropped 5 bases and J dropped 3 bases, with 11 bases sitting between them. The CDR3 consists of 14 residues.

This clonotype was detected many times. The chain combines TRBV2 with TRBJ2-4; possible D gene TRBD2, 5 bases. Germline CDR1 SNHLY, CDR2 FYNNEI. V lost 2 bases, J lost 3 bases, and 8 bases lay in between. CDR3 length: 14 residues. CDR3 in amino acids: CASSELEVKNIQYF. The CDR3 DNA is TGTGCCAGCAGTGAATTGGAGGTCAAAAACATTCAGTACTTC.

A few counts support this clonotype. V gene TRBV4-1 combines with J gene TRBJ2-5, with TRBD1 matching 8 bases. The length of the CDR3 is 14 residues. The germline V gene has CDR1 MGHRA and CDR2 YSYEKL. V shed 2 bases, J shed 6 bases, and the junction held 5 bases outside the gene matches. CDR3 sequence (DNA): TGCGCCAGCAGCCAACCTACAGGGGGGAAGACCCAGTACTTC. Amino acids: CASSQPTGGKTQYF.

The chain carries TRBV12-3 or TRBV12-4 and TRBJ1-1; D gene ambiguous. CDR3 length: 13 amino acids. Trimming took off 7 bases at V and 4 bases at J, with 13 bases between the two ends. DNA of the CDR3: TGTGCCAGCAAAGGAGGTTGGGGCACTGAAGCTTTCTTT. Its translation is CASKGGWGTEAFF.

In this sample, this clonotype turned up many times. This chain's CDR3 is CASKPSGVGTDTQYF. CDR3 coding DNA: TGTGCCAGCAAGCCTAGCGGGGTGGGCACAGATACGCAGTATTTT. The J gene is TRBJ2-3, the V gene TRBV5-5, with 9 bases that match TRBD2. Germline V CDR1 and CDR2: SGHKS, YYEKEE (reference sequence). Trimming took 6 bases from V and 1 from J; bases not matched to a gene: 6. The CDR3 is made up of 15 amino acids.

This sequence joins TRBV9 and TRBJ2-1; D is perhaps TRBD1 (6 bases). Germline V gene lookup returns CDR1 SGDLS and CDR2 YYNGEE. The germline V and J ends were trimmed by 4 bases and 2 bases, with 16 bases remaining between them. The CDR3 extends over 16 amino acids. The CDR3 DNA is TGTGCCAGCAGCCTTAGGGGCGGACAGACCTACAATGAGCAGTTCTTC. Translating it yields CASSLRGGQTYNEQFF.

V usage is TRBV7-2 and J usage is TRBJ1-2, with 8 bases aligning to TRBD1. There are 16 residues in the CDR3. The trim removed 3 bases at V and 8 bases at J, leaving 14 bases unmatched. CDR1 is SGHTA, CDR2 FQGNSA, per germline. The CDR3 DNA sequence: TGTGCCAGCAGCTTCGGGTGGACAGGGTCAGGATACGGCTACACCTTC. Translating gives CASSFGWTGSGYGYTF.

This clonotype was picked up a small number of times. The chain combines TRBV7-9 with TRBJ2-1, with D perhaps TRBD1 or TRBD2 (5 bases each). CDR1 SEHNR and CDR2 FQNEAQ come from the germline V gene (reference sequence). With 5 bases removed from V and 8 bases from J, the gap between germline ends came to 19 bases. The CDR3 length is 15 residues. DNA of the CDR3: TGTGCCAGCAGCGCCCGGGGCCCTCTCCCGGATGAGCAGTTCTTC. Translation: CASSARGPLPDEQFF.

There are a few counts of this clonotype. The gene calls are TRBV5-4 and TRBJ2-1, with TRBD2 identical over 8 bases. Germline V gene sequence: CDR1 SGHNT, CDR2 YYREEE (reference sequence). Unmatched junction bases numbered 13, after V lost 4 bases and J lost 10 bases. CDR3 size: 15 residues. The CDR3 nucleotides are TGTGCCAGCAGCCCCCGGTTAGCGGGGTCGGGGGAGCAGTTCTTC. Encoded protein: CASSPRLAGSGEQFF.

This clonotype was counted at least ten times. The chain employs TRBV4-2 and TRBJ2-1, with D possibly TRBD1 on 5 matching bases. The CDR3 runs 15 residues. Trimming cost V 5 bases and J 4 bases, with 15 bases left between them. CDR1 and CDR2 from the germline V gene are LGHNA and YNFKEQ. The CDR3 here is CASSSEWGPYNEQFF. Written as DNA, the CDR3 is TGTGCCAGCAGCTCCGAGTGGGGCCCTTACAATGAGCAGTTCTTC.